These T cell receptor beta chains were read from a single sample in a study of post-analysis software for immune sequencing data. TCRdb re-called the PCR reads through MiXCR, storing one row per CDR3 protein. The sample yields some 240,000 distinct CDR3 sequences, 35% to 40% seen once. Input material: blood. These receptors were obtained from a girl between 10 and 17 years old with multiple sclerosis. Each CDR3 is given with its conserved first and last residue. D genes are given only for firm matches. The listing skips clone size in some rows; elsewhere it reads once, few, many or a size class.

j_call v_call clone_size d_call cdr3_aa cdr3_nt
TRBJ2-7 TRBV7-6 few TRBD2 CASRAGGAYNEQYF TGTGCCAGCAGAGCGGGGGGAGCATACAATGAGCAGTACTTC
TRBJ1-1 TRBV9 . . CASSGRTAFF TGTGCCAGCAGCGGTCGAACGGCTTTCTTT
TRBJ2-5 TRBV29-1 few . CSVEAFWDSQETQYF TGCAGCGTTGAGGCTTTCTGGGACTCACAAGAGACCCAGTACTTC
TRBJ1-2 TRBV5-5 . . CASSSQPGGFNYGYTF TGTGCCAGCAGCTCCCAACCGGGAGGATTCAACTATGGCTACACCTTC
TRBJ2-1 TRBV18 many . CAGRPSGTPYNEQFF TGTGCCGGCCGACCCTCCGGGACGCCCTACAATGAGCAGTTCTTC
TRBJ2-1 TRBV15 many . CATSRAALDSLNEQFF TGTGCCACCAGCAGAGCTGCCCTAGATTCTCTCAATGAGCAGTTCTTC
TRBJ2-3 TRBV9 many TRBD2 CASSVEGLAGLRLTSTDTQYF TGTGCCAGCAGCGTAGAAGGACTAGCGGGTTTGCGCCTCACTAGCACAGATACGCAGTATTTT
TRBJ2-1 TRBV7-8 many TRBD2 CASSSPTSGGVSEQFF TGTGCCAGCAGCTCCCCGACTAGCGGGGGTGTCAGTGAGCAGTTCTTC
TRBJ2-5 TRBV7-2 . . CASSLSFHRGGETQYF TGTGCCAGCAGCTTAAGTTTTCACAGGGGAGGAGAGACCCAGTACTTC
TRBJ2-1 TRBV7-2 many TRBD2 CASSLSGSPRDEQFF TGTGCCAGCAGCCTCAGCGGGAGCCCCCGTGATGAGCAGTTCTTC
TRBJ2-7 TRBV18 many . CASSPRGSASSYEQYF TGTGCCAGCTCACCACGAGGTAGCGCGAGCTCCTACGAGCAGTACTTC
TRBJ2-6 TRBV18 many . CASSPPRSGAGANVLTF TGTGCCAGCTCACCACCGAGGTCAGGGGCGGGGGCCAACGTCCTGACTTTC
TRBJ2-3 TRBV20-1 . . CSARDEAGRSPTDTQYF TGCAGTGCTAGAGATGAGGCAGGCAGAAGCCCCACAGATACGCAGTATTTT
TRBJ1-1 TRBV20-1 few TRBD1 CSAFRQGRAEAFF TGCAGTGCCTTTCGACAGGGGAGGGCTGAAGCTTTCTTT
TRBJ2-5 TRBV7-6 . TRBD2 CASSLVTSGSFDEQYF TGTGCCAGCAGCTTAGTGACTAGCGGGAGTTTCGATGAGCAGTACTTC
TRBJ2-7 TRBV6-2/TRBV6-3 . . CASSYPRQVTYEQYF TGTGCCAGCAGTTACCCCCGGCAGGTCACCTACGAGCAGTACTTC
TRBJ1-6 TRBV2 . TRBD1 CASSDLDRGKDSPLHF TGTGCCAGCAGCGATTTGGACAGGGGCAAGGATTCACCCCTCCACTTT
TRBJ2-1 TRBV20-1 . . CSARYIPGDEQFF TGCAGTGCTAGATACATCCCTGGCGATGAGCAGTTCTTC
TRBJ2-1 TRBV4-2 . . CASSQGSGNEQFF TGTGCCAGCAGCCAAGGCTCGGGCAATGAGCAGTTCTTC
TRBJ2-1 TRBV7-3 many . CASSLTRETHNEQFF TGTGCCAGCAGCTTAACTAGGGAGACTCACAATGAGCAGTTCTTC
TRBJ1-6 TRBV4-1 many . CASSQELRGNSPLHF TGCGCCAGCAGCCAAGAGCTTAGGGGAAATTCACCCCTCCACTTT
TRBJ2-3 TRBV7-2 few . CASSLPPGDTDTQYF TGTGCCAGCAGCTTACCCCCCGGTGACACAGATACGCAGTATTTT
TRBJ2-5 TRBV20-1 . TRBD2 CSAPRTSAETQYF TGCAGTGCTCCCCGGACTAGCGCGGAGACCCAGTACTTC
TRBJ2-3 TRBV20-1 many . CSARARDLPPGDTQYF TGCAGTGCTAGAGCGCGGGACCTTCCGCCTGGGGATACGCAGTATTTT
TRBJ2-3 TRBV29-1 . . CSVILGERSTDTQYF TGCAGCGTTATCCTGGGGGAGCGGAGCACAGATACGCAGTATTTT
TRBJ1-4 TRBV29-1 few TRBD1 CSVAEPTGSAEKRFF TGCAGCGTTGCCGAACCGACAGGGTCAGCTGAAAAACGGTTTTTT
TRBJ1-1 TRBV29-1 . . CSVGPRRANTEAFF TGCAGCGTTGGCCCTCGACGGGCGAACACTGAAGCTTTCTTT
TRBJ1-1 TRBV20-1 many . CSARQGNTEAFF TGCAGTGCTAGACAGGGGAACACTGAAGCTTTCTTT
TRBJ2-1 TRBV19 . . CVSSVDRSSCNEQFF TGTGTCAGTAGTGTTGATAGAAGCTCCTGCAATGAGCAGTTCTTC
TRBJ2-7 TRBV5-1 . . CASSVTGSRSGEQYF TGCGCCAGCAGCGTAACAGGGAGCAGAAGCGGCGAGCAGTACTTC
TRBJ2-5 TRBV12-3/TRBV12-4 . . CASSWGSEQYF TGTGCCAGCAGTTGGGGGTCGGAGCAGTACTTC
TRBJ1-2 TRBV7-9 . . CASRPSGLTSYGYTF TGTGCCAGCAGACCCTCGGGGCTAACAAGCTATGGCTACACCTTC
TRBJ1-3 TRBV4-2 . . CASSQAQNSGNTIYF TGTGCCAGCAGCCAAGCCCAGAATTCTGGAAACACCATATATTTT
TRBJ2-7 TRBV13 many . CASSLGGEQYF TGTGCCAGCAGCTTAGGGGGCGAGCAGTACTTC
TRBJ2-7 TRBV4-1 many . CASSQDLGRAHEQYF TGCGCCAGCAGCCAAGATCTAGGCAGGGCCCACGAGCAGTACTTC
TRBJ2-5 TRBV20-1 few . CSAQTEYQETQYF TGCAGTGCTCAGACCGAGTACCAAGAGACCCAGTACTTC
TRBJ2-3 TRBV7-8 few TRBD2 CASSLVGGGLTDTQYF TGTGCCAGCAGCTTAGTTGGCGGGGGGCTCACAGATACGCAGTATTTT
TRBJ2-5 TRBV10-3 many TRBD1 CATTETLDRGQETQYF TGTGCCACCACCGAAACACTGGACAGGGGACAAGAGACCCAGTACTTC
TRBJ1-4 TRBV5-1 many . CASSLGLNEKLFF TGCGCCAGCAGCTTGGGCCTTAATGAAAAACTGTTTTTT
TRBJ1-1 TRBV29-1 many TRBD1 CSVSSSWGQPNTEAFF TGCAGCGTTTCCTCTTCATGGGGACAGCCGAACACTGAAGCTTTCTTT
TRBJ2-3 TRBV9 many TRBD1 CASSVTGSGKDTQYF TGTGCCAGCAGCGTGACAGGGTCGGGAAAAGATACGCAGTATTTT
TRBJ2-4 TRBV6-2/TRBV6-3 . TRBD2 CASSYRKREALLAKNIQYF TGTGCCAGCAGTTACCGTAAGCGGGAGGCCCTTCTAGCCAAAAACATTCAGTACTTC
TRBJ2-3 TRBV5-1 once TRBD1 CASSLDRGAPYTQYF TGCGCCAGCAGCTTGGACAGGGGGGCCCCGTATACGCAGTATTTT
TRBJ1-1 TRBV6-5 . . CASRPAERGEAFF TGTGCCAGCAGACCCGCCGAGCGTGGTGAAGCTTTCTTT
TRBJ2-1 TRBV6-2/TRBV6-3 many TRBD2 CASSRAGGPYNEQFF TGTGCCAGCTCCCGGGCGGGGGGCCCTTACAATGAGCAGTTCTTC